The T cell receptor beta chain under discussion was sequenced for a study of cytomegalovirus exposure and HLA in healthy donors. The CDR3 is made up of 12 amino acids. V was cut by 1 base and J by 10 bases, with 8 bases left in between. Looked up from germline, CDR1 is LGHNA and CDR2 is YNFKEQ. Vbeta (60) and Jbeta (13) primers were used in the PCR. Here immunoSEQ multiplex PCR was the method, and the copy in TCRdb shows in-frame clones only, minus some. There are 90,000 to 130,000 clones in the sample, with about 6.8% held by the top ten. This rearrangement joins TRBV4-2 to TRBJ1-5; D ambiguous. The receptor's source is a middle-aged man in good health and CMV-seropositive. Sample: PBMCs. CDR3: CASSQVGGPQHF. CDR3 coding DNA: TGTGCCAGCAGCCAAGTTGGCGGCCCCCAGCATTTT.